One T cell receptor beta chain is described in this entry. The antigen remains unidentified. This sample stems from a study of post-analysis software for immune sequencing data. Study findings and constraints: There were several TRBV segments more frequent in patients than controls, and TRBV5-6, TRBV5-1 and TRBV20-1 were among them.

CDR1 and CDR2 (germline): SEHNR, FQNEAQ (reference sequence). CDR3 length: 12 residues. The V gene lost 7 bases and the J gene lost 4 bases, with 7 bases spanning the gap. The authors incorporated unique molecular identifiers into the TCR beta cDNA libraries. MiXCR was run by TCRdb on the PCR reads, yielding one entry per CDR3 protein. The data contain approximately 770,000 distinct CDR3 sequences, around 42% of them singletons. V usage is TRBV7-9 and J usage is TRBJ1-4, with D perhaps matching TRBD1 (6 bases). Input material: blood. The sequence derives from a girl between 10 and 17 years old with multiple sclerosis. For the CDR3, the DNA is TGTGCCAGCACAGGGGTTAATGAAAAACTGTTTTTT. Protein product: CASTGVNEKLFF.